A single sample gave rise to the 19 T cell receptor beta chains below, sequenced in a study of T cell responses to AZD1222 COVID-19 vaccine. Repertoires were generated with immunoSEQ multiplex PCR, while TCRdb's copy carries only in-frame clones and drops some. This table has 140,000 to 150,000 clones, about 91% appearing once. This material consisted of peripheral blood, taken 28 days after the second AZD1222 dose. Receptors were obtained from an adult who received the AZD1222 COVID-19 vaccine.

The gene calls are TRBV5-4 and TRBJ2-3; possibly TRBD2 for D (5 bases). V gave up 1 base and J gave up 2 bases, with 5 bases separating them. The CDR3 has 13 residues. Germline lookup yields CDR1 SGHNT and CDR2 YYREEE (reference sequence). The CDR3 loop is CASSLRDTDTQYF. The DNA for the CDR3 is TGTGCCAGCAGCTTGCGGGACACAGATACGCAGTATTTT.

This chain joins TRBV2 and TRBJ1-2; TRBD1 aligns across 7 bases. V was pared by 7 bases and J by 10 bases, with 18 bases of the junction left unmatched. The CDR3 is 15 amino acids. Per germline, CDR1 SNHLY and CDR2 FYNNEI. DNA of the CDR3: TGTGCCAGCACGCGAAGACCTGGACAGGATGGGGACTACACCTTC. As protein: CASTRRPGQDGDYTF.

This clone was seen a handful of times. The chain employs TRBV27 and TRBJ2-2; D remains unclear. Deletions cut 6 bases from V and 8 bases from J, with 25 bases between. CDR1 is MNHEY and CDR2 is SMNVEV in the germline V gene (reference sequence). The CDR3 sequence is 17 residues long. The CDR3 nucleotides are TGTGCCAGCAGCTATTTGACTTTTTTTAGGTTTTATGGGGAGCTGTTTTTT. This codes for CASSYLTFFRFYGELFF.

The rearrangement links TRBV13 to TRBJ2-1; 13 bases line up with TRBD2. This CDR3 has 16 amino acids. Germline trimming cut 5 bases from V and 10 bases from J; bases unmatched to any gene: 11. Germline V gene data show CDR1 as PRHDT and CDR2 as FYEKMQ (reference sequence). The CDR3 DNA follows: TGTGCCAGCAGCGCCGGACTAGCGGGGGACCAGGGAGAGCAGTTCTTC. Translated, it gives CASSAGLAGDQGEQFF.

The chain links TRBV6-5 to TRBJ2-5, with 7 bases identical to TRBD1. Germline V gives CDR1 MNHEY, CDR2 SVGAGI. Germline trimming cut 7 bases from V and 2 bases from J; bases unmatched to any gene: 10. The CDR3 covers 15 residues. The CDR3 is CASKKTGSRQETQYF. Written as DNA, the CDR3 is TGTGCCAGCAAGAAGACAGGGTCGCGACAAGAGACCCAGTACTTC.

The J gene is TRBJ1-2, the V gene TRBV12-3 or TRBV12-4; D not resolved. V was trimmed by 1 base and J by 3 bases, leaving 6 bases between them. The CDR3 length is 13 residues. CDR3 loop: CASSLVFDYGYTF. Written as DNA, the CDR3 is TGTGCCAGCAGTTTAGTATTTGACTATGGCTACACCTTC.

V and J are TRBV19 and TRBJ2-5; D uncertain. The V end lost 5 bases, the J end lost 5 bases, and 12 bases lay between the germline ends. The CDR3 has 13 amino acids. In germline, CDR1 is LNHDA, CDR2 SQIVND (reference sequence). The CDR3 region has the DNA TGTGCCAGTAGTGAAACTCCCCGGGAGACCCAGTACTTC. Translating gives CASSETPRETQYF. The full variable domain, completed using reference TRBV19 and TRBJ2-5, is DGGITQSPKYLFRKEGQNVTLSCEQNLNHDAMYWYRQDPGQGLRLIYYSQIVNDFQKGDIAEGYSVSREKKESFPLTVTSAQKNPTAFYLCASSETPRETQYFGPGTRLLVL.

This chain links TRBV19 with TRBJ2-7; TRBD1 agrees at 10 bases. The CDR3 sequence is 14 residues long. Germline V CDR1 and CDR2: LNHDA, SQIVND (reference sequence). V was pared by 3 bases and J by 5 bases, with 4 bases of the junction left unmatched. The CDR3 coding sequence is TGTGCCAGTAGTATCGGGACAGGGGTCGACGAGCAGTACTTC. It specifies CASSIGTGVDEQYF.

The gene calls are TRBV19 and TRBJ1-4; D not resolved. This CDR3 has 13 residues. CDR1 and CDR2 (germline): LNHDA, SQIVND (reference sequence). Trimming removed 7 bases at V and 3 bases at J, with 9 bases between. The CDR3 loop reads CASTLPPNEKLFF. As DNA, the CDR3 is TGTGCCAGTACCCTGCCTCCTAATGAAAAACTGTTTTTT.

The chain carries TRBV11-3 and TRBJ2-1; D is undetermined. The ends were cut back, 5 bases at V and 5 bases at J, with 4 bases in the middle. The CDR3 is 11 residues long. Germline V CDR1 and CDR2: SGHNT, YENEEA. In DNA form, the CDR3 reads TGTGCCAGCAGCATGAACAATGAGCAGTTCTTC. It codes for CASSMNNEQFF.

V and J are TRBV5-1 and TRBJ1-2; D remains ambiguous. CDR1 and CDR2 (germline): SGHRS, YFSETQ. The CDR3 runs 13 residues. V gave up 7 bases and J gave up 4 bases, with 14 bases separating them. CDR3 DNA: TGCGCCAGCCGGGAGGTCTCCAGCTATGGCTACACCTTC. Its protein is CASREVSSYGYTF.

The CDR3 DNA is TGTGCCAGCAGTTTACGCACAGGGGGCTCCTACGAGCAGTACTTC. This gives the protein CASSLRTGGSYEQYF. The chain links TRBV27 to TRBJ2-7, with TRBD1 matching over 8 bases. The CDR3 runs to 15 residues. Trimming at V came to 2 bases and at J to 0 bases, leaving 3 bases not matched to a gene. Germline V gene data show CDR1 as MNHEY and CDR2 as SMNVEV (reference sequence).

V gene TRBV11-1 combines with J gene TRBJ1-2; the match to TRBD1 covers 10 bases. The germline V gene has CDR1 SGHAT and CDR2 FQDESV (reference sequence). CDR3 size: 14 residues. The V segment lost 5 bases and the J segment 4 bases; nucleotides outside the gene matches: 4. The CDR3 DNA sequence: TGTGCCAGCAGCCTCCGGACAGGGGGCTATGGCTACACCTTC. Translating it yields CASSLRTGGYGYTF. Drawing the rest from reference TRBV11-1 and TRBJ1-2, the complete variable domain is EAEVAQSPRYKITEKSQAVAFWCDPISGHATLYWYRQILGQGPELLVQFQDESVVDDSQLPKDRFSAERLKGVDSTLKIQPAELGDSAMYLCASSLRTGGYGYTFGSGTRLTVV.

This sequence joins TRBV29-1 and TRBJ1-4; D unresolved. The germline CDR1 and CDR2 sequences are SQVTM and ANQGSEA. V was pared by 3 bases and J by 8 bases, with 4 bases between. This CDR3 has 10 amino acids. The CDR3 nucleotides read TGCAGCGTTGAGGAGGAAAAACTGTTTTTT. This sequence encodes CSVEEEKLFF.

As concerns this clone: This same CDR3 is encoded by further DNA sequences in the sample. This rearrangement joins TRBV12-3 or TRBV12-4 to TRBJ1-1, with D unresolved. This CDR3 is 13 amino acids long. The V end was cut by 3 bases, the J end by 1 base, with 6 bases between. As DNA, the CDR3 is TGTGCCAGCAGTTTGGCAGCGAACACTGAAGCTTTCTTT. The encoded protein is CASSLAANTEAFF.

V is TRBV10-3 and J is TRBJ2-1, with D possibly being TRBD1 (7 bases). Germline V gene lookup returns CDR1 ENHRY and CDR2 SYGVKD. V shed 6 bases and J shed 0 bases, with 15 bases lying between them. The CDR3 loop spans 16 amino acids. CDR3 sequence reads: CAISHAGQSSYNEQFF. Written as DNA, the CDR3 is TGTGCCATCAGCCATGCGGGACAGAGCTCCTACAATGAGCAGTTCTTC.

The rearrangement uses TRBV6-4 and TRBJ1-1, with TRBD1 matching 7 bases. V shed 4 bases and J 4 bases; nucleotides not matched to a gene: 6. The CDR3 consists of 14 residues. CDR1 and CDR2 (germline): MRHNA, SNTAGT. The CDR3 spells CASSVKSGGTEAFF. DNA for the CDR3: TGTGCCAGCAGTGTCAAGTCAGGGGGCACTGAAGCTTTCTTT.

The chain links TRBV11-2 to TRBJ2-1; no reliable D call. The germline V gene has CDR1 SGHAT and CDR2 FQNNGV. The CDR3 totals 14 residues. The V end was cut by 5 bases, the J end by 3 bases, with 11 bases between. The CDR3 DNA is TGTGCCAGCAGCCGCTTTGGGTACTACAATGAGCAGTTCTTC. It is translated as CASSRFGYYNEQFF.

The genes are TRBV9 and TRBJ2-1, with 7 bases lining up with TRBD2. CDR1 is SGDLS and CDR2 is YYNGEE in the germline V gene. V lost 1 base, J lost 5 bases, and 6 bases stayed unmatched. This CDR3 region has 15 residues. In DNA, the CDR3 is TGTGCCAGCAGCGTATCGGGAGGCCGAAACAATGAGCAGTTCTTC. Translated: CASSVSGGRNNEQFF.